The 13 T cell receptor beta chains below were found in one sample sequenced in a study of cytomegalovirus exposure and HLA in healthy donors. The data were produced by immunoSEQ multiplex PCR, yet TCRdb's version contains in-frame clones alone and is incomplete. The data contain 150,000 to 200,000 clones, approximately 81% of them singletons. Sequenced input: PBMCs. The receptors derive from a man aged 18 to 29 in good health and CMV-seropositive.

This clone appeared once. CDR3 nucleotides: TGTGCCAGCAGTTTAGAGCGGGAAGGTGAGCAGTTCTTC. Encoded protein: CASSLEREGEQFF. This chain uses TRBV27 with TRBJ2-1; 7 bases fit TRBD2. Germline CDR1 and CDR2: MNHEY and SMNVEV (reference sequence). This CDR3 is 13 amino acids long. J gave up 9 bases and V 2 bases, and 4 bases lay outside the gene matches.

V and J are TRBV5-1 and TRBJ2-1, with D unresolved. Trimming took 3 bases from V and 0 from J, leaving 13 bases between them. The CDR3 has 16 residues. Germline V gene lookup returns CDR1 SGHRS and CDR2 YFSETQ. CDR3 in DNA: TGCGCCAGCAGCTCTTCCTCGCGGAGCTCCTACAATGAGCAGTTCTTC. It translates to CASSSSSRSSYNEQFF.

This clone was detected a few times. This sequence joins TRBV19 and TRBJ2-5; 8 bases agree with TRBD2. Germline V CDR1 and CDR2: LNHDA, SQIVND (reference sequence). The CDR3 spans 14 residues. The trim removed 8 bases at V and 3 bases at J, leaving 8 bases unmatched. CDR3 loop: CASSIILAEETQYF. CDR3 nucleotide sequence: TGTGCCAGTTCCATTATACTAGCGGAAGAGACCCAGTACTTC.

CDR3 sequence: CASNGQGNQPQHF. CDR3 in DNA: TGTGCCAGCAATGGACAGGGTAATCAGCCCCAGCATTTT. This chain links TRBV6-1 with TRBJ1-5, with 8 bases aligning to TRBD1. In germline, CDR1 is MNHNS, CDR2 SASEGT. With 7 bases clipped from V and 4 bases from J, the junction kept 3 bases outside the gene matches. This CDR3 is built from 13 residues.

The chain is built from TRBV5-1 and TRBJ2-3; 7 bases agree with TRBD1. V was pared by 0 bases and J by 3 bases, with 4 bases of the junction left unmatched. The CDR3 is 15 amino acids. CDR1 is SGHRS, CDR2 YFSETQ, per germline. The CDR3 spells CASSLEGQETDTQYF. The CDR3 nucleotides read TGCGCCAGCAGCTTGGAAGGACAGGAGACAGATACGCAGTATTTT. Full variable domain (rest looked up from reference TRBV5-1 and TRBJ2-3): KAGVTQTPRYLIKTRGQQVTLSCSPISGHRSVSWYQQTPGQGLQFLFEYFSETQRNKGNFPGRFSGRQFSNSRSEMNVSTLELGDSALYLCASSLEGQETDTQYFGPGTRLTVL.

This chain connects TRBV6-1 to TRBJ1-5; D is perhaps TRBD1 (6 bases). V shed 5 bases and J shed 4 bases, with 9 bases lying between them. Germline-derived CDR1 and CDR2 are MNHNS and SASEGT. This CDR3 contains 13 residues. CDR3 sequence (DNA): TGTGCCAGCAGTTTACAGGGTAATCAGCCCCAGCATTTT. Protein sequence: CASSLQGNQPQHF.

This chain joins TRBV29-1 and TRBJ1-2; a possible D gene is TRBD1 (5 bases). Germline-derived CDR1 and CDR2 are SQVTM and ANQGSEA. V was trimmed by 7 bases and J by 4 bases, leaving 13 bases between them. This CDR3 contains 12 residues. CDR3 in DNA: TGCAGCGGAACGACAGAAATCTATGGCTACACCTTC. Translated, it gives CSGTTEIYGYTF.

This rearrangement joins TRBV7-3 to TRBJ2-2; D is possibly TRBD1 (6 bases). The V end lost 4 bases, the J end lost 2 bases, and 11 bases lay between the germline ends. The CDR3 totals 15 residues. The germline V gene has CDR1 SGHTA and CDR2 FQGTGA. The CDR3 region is CASSSDRRNTGELFF. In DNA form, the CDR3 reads TGTGCCAGCAGCTCCGACAGGCGTAACACCGGGGAGCTGTTTTTT.

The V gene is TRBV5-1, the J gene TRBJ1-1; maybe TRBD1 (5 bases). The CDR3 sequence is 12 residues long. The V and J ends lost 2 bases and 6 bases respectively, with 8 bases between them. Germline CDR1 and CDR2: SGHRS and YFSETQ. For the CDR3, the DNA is TGCGCCAGCAGCTTTTTAGGGGCTGAAGCTTTCTTT. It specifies CASSFLGAEAFF.

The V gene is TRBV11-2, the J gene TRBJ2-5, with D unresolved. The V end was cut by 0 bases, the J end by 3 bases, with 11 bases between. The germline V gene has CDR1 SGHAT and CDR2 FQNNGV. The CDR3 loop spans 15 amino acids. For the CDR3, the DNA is TGTGCCAGCAGCTTAGATGGTAATACAGAAGAGACCCAGTACTTC. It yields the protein CASSLDGNTEETQYF.

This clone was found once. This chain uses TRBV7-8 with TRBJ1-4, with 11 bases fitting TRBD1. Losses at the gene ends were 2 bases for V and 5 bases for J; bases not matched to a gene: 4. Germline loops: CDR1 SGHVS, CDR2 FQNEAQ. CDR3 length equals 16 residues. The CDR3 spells CASSLRRDRGNEKLFF. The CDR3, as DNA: TGTGCCAGCAGCTTACGCCGGGACAGGGGGAATGAAAAACTGTTTTTT.

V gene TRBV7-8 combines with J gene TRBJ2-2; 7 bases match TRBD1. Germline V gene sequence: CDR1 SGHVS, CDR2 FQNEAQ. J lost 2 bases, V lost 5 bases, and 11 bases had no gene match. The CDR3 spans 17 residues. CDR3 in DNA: TGTGCCAGCAGCCCCTTGACAGGGAACCTTAACACCGGGGAGCTGTTTTTT. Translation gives CASSPLTGNLNTGELFF.

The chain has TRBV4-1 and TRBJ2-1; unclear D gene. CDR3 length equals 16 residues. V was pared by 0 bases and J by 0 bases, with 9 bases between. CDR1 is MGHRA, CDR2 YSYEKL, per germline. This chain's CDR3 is CASSQDSSGSYNEQFF. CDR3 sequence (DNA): TGCGCCAGCAGCCAAGATTCGTCGGGCTCCTACAATGAGCAGTTCTTC.